These 20 T cell receptor beta chains came from one sample sequenced in a study of Graves' ophthalmopathy and Graves' hyperthyroidism. Amplifying from RNA transcripts, the study obtained TCR beta CDR3 regions. HTBI-primed first-round RT-PCR preceded second-round multiplex PCR. TCRdb analysed the multiplex PCR reads with MiXCR anew, one entry per CDR3 protein. The table has about 590,000 distinct CDR3 sequences, less than 45% seen once. Sequencing was carried out using peripheral blood or thyroid tissue (not recorded which). Every receptor here comes from an adult man with Graves' hyperthyroidism.

This clonotype was detected a few times. The chain joins TRBV12-3 or TRBV12-4 to TRBJ2-5, with TRBD2 matching over 8 bases. Trimming cost V 2 bases and J 4 bases; bases outside gene matches: 3. This CDR3 has 14 residues. In DNA form, the CDR3 reads TGTGCCAGCAGTTTAAGCGGGAGCTCAGAGACCCAGTACTTC. Amino acids: CASSLSGSSETQYF.

This clonotype was seen ten or more times. The chain recombines TRBV4-2 with TRBJ2-7, with a possible D match to TRBD1 (6 bases). Between the trimmed V and J ends, which lost 0 bases and 3 bases, there was a span of 12 bases. The CDR3 is 15 amino acids. Germline V lookup: CDR1 LGHNA, CDR2 YNFKEQ. The CDR3 nucleotides are TGTGCCAGCAGCCAAGATTTGCAGGGGAACTACGAGCAGTACTTC. Its protein is CASSQDLQGNYEQYF.

This clonotype was counted once. This sequence joins TRBV12-3 or TRBV12-4 and TRBJ2-2; TRBD1 aligns across 9 bases. The CDR3 has 17 residues. The V and J ends lost 6 bases and 4 bases, in that order; junction bases with no gene match: 12. CDR3 region: CASSPGQGRGSTGELFF. CDR3 nucleotides: TGTGCCAGCAGCCCGGGACAGGGTAGGGGGAGCACCGGGGAGCTGTTTTTT.

As to this clonotype: This may stem from a read error, because a much larger clone lies one nucleotide away. This chain links TRBV19 with TRBJ1-1; D gene uncertain. CDR1 and CDR2 from the germline V gene are LNHDA and SQIVND (reference sequence). The CDR3 runs to 14 residues. With 6 bases removed from V and 3 bases from J, the gap between germline ends came to 14 bases. CDR3: CASSADQRHTEAFF. The CDR3 DNA reads as TGTGCCAGTAGCGCCGATCAGAGACACACTGAAGCTTTCTTT.

This clonotype was counted a single time. This rearrangement joins TRBV9 to TRBJ2-7, with TRBD1 matching over 12 bases. Losses at the gene ends were 1 base for V and 7 bases for J; bases not matched to a gene: 9. The CDR3 consists of 16 residues. Germline CDR1 is SGDLS and CDR2 is YYNGEE. The CDR3 is CASSVKGQGARNEQYF. In nucleotides, the CDR3 is TGTGCCAGCAGCGTAAAGGGACAGGGGGCGAGGAATGAGCAGTACTTC.

The table lists this clonotype with many counts. The V gene is TRBV25-1, the J gene TRBJ1-5; D is perhaps TRBD1 (6 bases). The CDR3 sequence is 13 residues long. Per the germline V gene, CDR1 is MGHDK and CDR2 is SYGVNS. Trimming cost V 4 bases and J 7 bases, with 11 bases left between them. The chain's CDR3 is CASSGTGRQPQHF. In DNA, the CDR3 is TGTGCCAGCAGTGGAACAGGGCGCCAGCCCCAGCATTTT.

Of note for this clonotype: One end of the junction is discordant with germline, which a read error may explain. This chain connects TRBV10-3 to TRBJ1-4, with 7 bases that match TRBD1. Germline CDR1 and CDR2: ENHRY and SYGVKD. This CDR3 is built from 14 residues. The CDR3 bases are TGTGCCAGCAGTACCGGGACAGAGAATGAAAAACTGCTTTTT. The encoded protein is CASSTGTENEKLLF.

Regarding this clonotype: Given a much more abundant clone one base away, this may be a read error. The conserved phenylalanine or tryptophan normally closing the CDR3 is absent here, so this likely arose from a read error. This chain uses TRBV4-1 with TRBJ2-5; 10 positions match TRBD1. Per the germline V gene, CDR1 is MGHRA and CDR2 is YSYEKL. Trimming cost V 0 bases and J 5 bases; bases outside gene matches: 6. The CDR3 runs 16 residues. The CDR3: CASSQEVAGQGETQYL. The CDR3 nucleotides are TGCGCCAGCAGCCAAGAAGTAGCGGGACAGGGGGAGACCCAGTACCTC.

DNA of the CDR3: TGCAGTGCTAGAGGGAGGAGGAACTCCTACAATGAGCAGTTCTTC. It codes for CSARGRRNSYNEQFF. The rearrangement joins TRBV20-1 to TRBJ2-5; TRBD2 is a possible D gene (5 bases). The J call is uncertain, as TRBJ2-1 better fits the DNA end. This CDR3 has 15 residues. Germline V CDR1 and CDR2: DFQATT, SNEGSKA (reference sequence).

The chain is built from TRBV15 and TRBJ2-5; 12 bases line up with TRBD1. Per germline, CDR1 LNHNV and CDR2 YYDKDF (reference sequence). CDR3 length equals 16 residues. The V gene end was trimmed by 3 bases and the J gene end by 5 bases; junction bases not matched to a gene: 7. The CDR3 DNA is TGTGCCACCAGCAGCTTCGGGACAGGGGGCGTCGAGACCCAGTACTTC. Translated, it gives CATSSFGTGGVETQYF.

The chain has TRBV7-9 and TRBJ1-1; 8 positions match TRBD1. Germline V CDR1 and CDR2: SEHNR, FQNEAQ (reference sequence). The CDR3 length is 16 residues. J lost 6 bases, V lost 4 bases, and 13 bases had no gene match. CDR3 in DNA: TGTGCCAGCAGCTCACGGGAAGGACAGGGAGTATCTGAAGCTTTCTTT. Its protein is CASSSREGQGVSEAFF.

This clonotype was seen ten or more times. This rearrangement joins TRBV15 to TRBJ2-2; no firm D call. Trimming stripped 0 bases from V and 4 bases from J, with 9 bases between. Germline lookup yields CDR1 LNHNV and CDR2 YYDKDF (reference sequence). The CDR3 loop spans 15 amino acids. CDR3 protein: CATSREGLSTGELFF. The CDR3 coding sequence is TGTGCCACCAGCAGAGAAGGGCTTAGCACCGGGGAGCTGTTTTTT. The complete variable domain, with remaining parts taken from reference TRBV15 and TRBJ2-2, reads DAMVIQNPRYQVTQFGKPVTLSCSQTLNHNVMYWYQQKSSQAPKLLFHYYDKDFNNEADTPDNFQSRRPNTSFCFLDIRSPGLGDTAMYLCATSREGLSTGELFFGEGSRLTVL.

This chain links TRBV20-1 with TRBJ1-1; no clear D gene. V lost 6 bases to trimming and J lost 8 bases, with 13 bases between them. The CDR3 runs 11 residues. Germline V gene data show CDR1 as DFQATT and CDR2 as SNEGSKA (reference sequence). CDR3 coding DNA: TGCAGTGCGAAAGGTACCAGGGAAGCTTTCTTT. Protein: CSAKGTREAFF.

The genes are TRBV10-3 and TRBJ2-2; 14 bases are shared with TRBD2. V lost 2 bases, J lost 6 bases, and 5 bases stayed unmatched. Germline CDR1 reads ENHRY; CDR2 reads SYGVKD. This CDR3 is 17 amino acids long. The CDR3 DNA sequence: TGTGCCATCAGTGAGCGACTAGCGGGAGGGCTGGCCGGGGAGCTGTTTTTT. Protein: CAISERLAGGLAGELFF.

This clonotype was seen a few times. The V gene is TRBV7-9, the J gene TRBJ2-5; maybe TRBD1 (7 bases). This CDR3 spans 16 amino acids. Germline loops: CDR1 SEHNR, CDR2 FQNEAQ (reference sequence). V was shortened by 3 bases and J by 4 bases, with 18 bases between the two germline ends. CDR3 protein: CASSLAGRGLGETQYF. The DNA of the CDR3 is TGTGCCAGCAGCTTGGCGGGAAGGGGGCTAGGAGAGACCCAGTACTTC.

The chain joins TRBV7-9 to TRBJ1-3; tentative D call: TRBD1 (6 bases). The V gene's germline CDR1 is SEHNR and CDR2 FQNEAQ (reference sequence). V lost 1 base to trimming and J lost 8 bases, with 15 bases between them. The length of the CDR3 is 15 residues. The CDR3 here is CASSLEGGSKYTIYF. DNA for the CDR3: TGTGCCAGCAGCTTAGAGGGGGGATCCAAGTACACCATATATTTT.

This clonotype was seen only once. The chain combines TRBV2 with TRBJ2-2; D tentatively reads TRBD1 or TRBD2 (5 bases each). Trimming took off 5 bases at V and 4 bases at J, with 11 bases between the two ends. The CDR3 sequence is 14 residues long. Germline V gives CDR1 SNHLY, CDR2 FYNNEI. The CDR3 DNA is TGTGCCAGCAGTCCGGGACCAGGCACCGGGGAGCTGTTTTTT. It encodes CASSPGPGTGELFF.

This clonotype was seen only a few times. This sequence joins TRBV12-3 or TRBV12-4 and TRBJ2-7; 8 bases map to TRBD2. V was pared by 5 bases and J by 1 base, with 7 bases of the junction left unmatched. This CDR3 region has 15 residues. CDR3 nucleotides: TGTGCCAGCAGTCCCGGGGGGGCTTCTTCCTACGAGCAGTACTTC. It is translated as CASSPGGASSYEQYF.

This clonotype has a count of ten or more. The V and J genes are TRBV10-3 and TRBJ1-1, with 8 bases lining up with TRBD1. The germline V gene has CDR1 ENHRY and CDR2 SYGVKD. The junction had 8 bases not matched to a gene; V was cut back by 10 bases and J by 1 base. This CDR3 region has 14 residues. In nucleotides, the CDR3 is TGTGCCACCATTTCTGGACAGGGGAACACTGAAGCTTTCTTT. Its translation is CATISGQGNTEAFF.

This clonotype was recorded only once. This chain links TRBV2 with TRBJ2-5, with 8 bases that match TRBD1. The J call could be wrong; TRBJ2-1 is a better fit for the DNA end. Germline assignment: CDR1 SNHLY and CDR2 FYNNEI. The CDR3 length is 17 residues. The CDR3 sequence: CASSPLAGTGPYNEQFF. CDR3 sequence (DNA): TGTGCCAGCAGTCCTTTGGCCGGGACAGGACCGTACAATGAGCAGTTCTTC.